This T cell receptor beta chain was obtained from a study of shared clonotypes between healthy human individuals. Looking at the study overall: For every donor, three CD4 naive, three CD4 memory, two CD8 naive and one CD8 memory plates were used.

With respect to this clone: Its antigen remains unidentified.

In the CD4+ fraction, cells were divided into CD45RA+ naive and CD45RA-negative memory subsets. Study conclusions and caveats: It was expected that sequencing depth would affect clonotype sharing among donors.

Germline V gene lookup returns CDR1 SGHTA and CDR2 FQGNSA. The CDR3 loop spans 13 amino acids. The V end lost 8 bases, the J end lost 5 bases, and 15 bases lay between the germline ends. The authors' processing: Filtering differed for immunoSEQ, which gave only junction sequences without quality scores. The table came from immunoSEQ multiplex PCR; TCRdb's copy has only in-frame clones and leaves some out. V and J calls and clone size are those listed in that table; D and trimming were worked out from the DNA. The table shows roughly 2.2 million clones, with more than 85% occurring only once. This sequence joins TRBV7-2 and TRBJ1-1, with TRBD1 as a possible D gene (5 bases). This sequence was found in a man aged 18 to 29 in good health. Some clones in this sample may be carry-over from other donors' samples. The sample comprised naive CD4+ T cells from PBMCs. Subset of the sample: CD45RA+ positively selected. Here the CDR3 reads CASFKTGGTEAFF. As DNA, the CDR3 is TGTGCCAGCTTCAAAACCGGGGGGACTGAAGCTTTCTTT.